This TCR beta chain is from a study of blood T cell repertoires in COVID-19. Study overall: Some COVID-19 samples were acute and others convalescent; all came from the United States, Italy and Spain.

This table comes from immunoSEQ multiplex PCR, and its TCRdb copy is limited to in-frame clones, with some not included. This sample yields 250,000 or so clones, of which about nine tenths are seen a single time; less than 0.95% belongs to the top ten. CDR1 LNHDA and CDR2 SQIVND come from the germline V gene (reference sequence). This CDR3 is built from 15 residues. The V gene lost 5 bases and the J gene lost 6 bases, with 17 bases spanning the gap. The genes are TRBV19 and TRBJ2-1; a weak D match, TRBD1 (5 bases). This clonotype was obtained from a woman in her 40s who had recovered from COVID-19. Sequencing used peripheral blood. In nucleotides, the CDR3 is TGTGCCAGTAGTCCTTTGGACAAATTGGCCAATGAGCAGTTCTTC. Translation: CASSPLDKLANEQFF. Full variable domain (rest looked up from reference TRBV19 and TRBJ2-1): DGGITQSPKYLFRKEGQNVTLSCEQNLNHDAMYWYRQDPGQGLRLIYYSQIVNDFQKGDIAEGYSVSREKKESFPLTVTSAQKNPTAFYLCASSPLDKLANEQFFGPGTRLTVL.